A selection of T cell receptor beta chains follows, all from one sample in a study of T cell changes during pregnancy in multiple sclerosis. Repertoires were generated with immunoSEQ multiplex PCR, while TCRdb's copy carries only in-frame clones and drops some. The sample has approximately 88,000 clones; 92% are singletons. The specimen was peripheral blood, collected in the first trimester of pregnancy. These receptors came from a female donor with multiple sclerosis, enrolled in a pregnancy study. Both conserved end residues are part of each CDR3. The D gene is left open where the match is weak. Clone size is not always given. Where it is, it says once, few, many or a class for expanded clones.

TGTGCCAGCAGCTTACCGGGGTCTCTAGCGGAATCCCCCGCGGGTAATGAGCAGTTCTTC	CASSLPGSLAESPAGNEQFF	TRBV2	TRBJ2-1	TRBD2	NA
TGTGCCAGCAGCTATCGATCCAGGACAGGGTATCCCAACACAGATACGCAGTATTTT	CASSYRSRTGYPNTDTQYF	TRBV11-2	TRBJ2-3	TRBD1	NA
TGCGCCAGCAAGAGCGGGATGGGTCCAGATACGCAGTATTTT	CASKSGMGPDTQYF	TRBV10-2	TRBJ2-3	TRBD2	NA
TGTGCCAGCAGCTTAGAGCTCAGGGGGGATTCTGAAGCTTTCTTT	CASSLELRGDSEAFF	TRBV7-6	TRBJ1-1	TRBD1	NA
TGTGCCAGCAGCCGAGGGGGGGCTAGCGGGATGTACAATGAGCAGTTCTTC	CASSRGGASGMYNEQFF	TRBV7-8	TRBJ2-1	TRBD2	NA
TGCGCCAGCAGCCAAGATCCAGGGGGTTACACAGATACGCAGTATTTT	CASSQDPGGYTDTQYF	TRBV4-1	TRBJ2-3	TRBD1	once
TGCGCCAGCAGCCAAGATCTAGCGATTAACTCCTACGAGCAGTACTTC	CASSQDLAINSYEQYF	TRBV4-3	TRBJ2-7	NA	NA
TGCGCCAGCAGTGAGTCAGCGGAAGGGGGCAATGAGCAGTTCTTC	CASSESAEGGNEQFF	TRBV10-2	TRBJ2-1	NA	NA
TGCGCCAGCAGTCACTCCGGAGGATACTCCTACGAGCAGTACTTC	CASSHSGGYSYEQYF	TRBV23-1	TRBJ2-7	NA	NA
TGTGCCAGCAGCTTAGGGGGGCCACGGGACGGGAACTATGGCTACACCTTC	CASSLGGPRDGNYGYTF	TRBV7-9	TRBJ1-2	NA	NA
TGTGCCTGGAGCCTAGGAGGGTTTGGAAACACCATATATTTT	CAWSLGGFGNTIYF	TRBV30	TRBJ1-3	NA	NA
TGTGCCTCAGCGGACAGAGCCTACGAGCAGTACTTC	CASADRAYEQYF	TRBV10-3	TRBJ2-7	NA	NA
TGTGCCAGCAGCCTTTCTGTTGGCTACACCTTC	CASSLSVGYTF	TRBV6-1	TRBJ1-2	NA	NA
TGCGCCAGCAGCCAAGATCTTCTAGCGGGAGGGCAAGATACGCAGTATTTT	CASSQDLLAGGQDTQYF	TRBV4-3	TRBJ2-3	TRBD2	NA
TGCAGCGGTGTAGGGGTTAACACCATATATTTT	CSGVGVNTIYF	TRBV29-1	TRBJ1-3	NA	few
TGTGCCAGCCGGGACAGGGGGTTTGGGGATAATCAGCCCCAGCATTTT	CASRDRGFGDNQPQHF	TRBV28	TRBJ1-5	TRBD1	NA
TGTGCCAGCAGCGCCGGGACAGGGGACCCCTACGAGCAGTACTTC	CASSAGTGDPYEQYF	TRBV9	TRBJ2-7	TRBD1	NA
TGTGCCAGCAGTTTCCGGGGGGCAGGTGGCTACACCTTC	CASSFRGAGGYTF	TRBV27	TRBJ1-2	NA	NA
TGTGCCTGGAGTGTGATATCCGGGTCCAGCAATCAGCCCCAGCATTTT	CAWSVISGSSNQPQHF	TRBV30	TRBJ1-5	NA	NA
TGCAGCCAACTAGGGGGAGGGAGCACAGATACGCAGTATTTT	CSQLGGGSTDTQYF	TRBV29-1	TRBJ2-3	NA	once
TGTGCCTGGAGTGTACCGTTTGTCCAGGGGCCAAAACTGTTTTTT	CAWSVPFVQGPKLFF	TRBV30	TRBJ1-4	NA	NA
TGTGCCATCAGTGAGTCGACGTGGGAGGAAGACGAGCAGTTCTTC	CAISESTWEEDEQFF	TRBV10-3	TRBJ2-1	NA	NA
TGTGCCAGCAGACGGGACAGGGCCACCGGGGAGCTGTTTTTT	CASRRDRATGELFF	TRBV5-8	TRBJ2-2	TRBD1	NA
TGCGCCAGCAGCTTATTCCCGCGGACTAGCGGGAGCCCCGATGAGCAGTTCTTC	CASSLFPRTSGSPDEQFF	TRBV5-1	TRBJ2-1	TRBD2	NA
TGTGCCAGCAGCCAAGGCGGGAGGGACACAGATACGCAGTATTTT	CASSQGGRDTDTQYF	TRBV28	TRBJ2-3	TRBD2	once
TGTGCCAGCAGCGTAGGATCTAGCGCGTACAATGAGCAGTTCTTC	CASSVGSSAYNEQFF	TRBV9	TRBJ2-1	NA	NA
TGTGCCAGCAGCTTATTCCAGGGGCCCCAGGGGAAGTTCTTC	CASSLFQGPQGKFF	TRBV5-6	TRBJ2-1	NA	NA
TGCGCCAGCAGCATCAGGGGCATCGGGGTCGATGAGCAGTTCTTC	CASSIRGIGVDEQFF	TRBV5-1	TRBJ2-1	NA	NA
TGTGCCAGCAGTTTTTTCGGTTCTAGCGGAGTCTACGAGCAGTACTTC	CASSFFGSSGVYEQYF	TRBV27	TRBJ2-7	TRBD2	NA
TGTGCCAGCAGCCAAGAGCGGACAGGGGGCGCTGGAAACACCATATATTTT	CASSQERTGGAGNTIYF	TRBV4-2	TRBJ1-3	TRBD1	NA
TGCAGCGTTGAACCCGGGATTGGTGAAAAACTGTTTTTT	CSVEPGIGEKLFF	TRBV29-1	TRBJ1-4	NA	NA
TGTGCCACCAGCGTCGACAGGGTGAGTCAGCCCCAGCATTTT	CATSVDRVSQPQHF	TRBV15	TRBJ1-5	TRBD1	NA
TGTGCCAGCAGCCCCCTGGGCCCGAGCTCCTACAATGAGCAGTTCTTC	CASSPLGPSSYNEQFF	TRBV5-6	TRBJ2-1	NA	NA
TGTGCCAGCAGCGGGCCCACGGGGAAGTCGAACACCGGGGAGCTGTTTTTT	CASSGPTGKSNTGELFF	TRBV7-9	TRBJ2-2	NA	NA
TGTGCCAGCAGCTTGGCAAGCGACCCCTCCTACGAGCAGTACTTC	CASSLASDPSYEQYF	TRBV7-2	TRBJ2-7	NA	NA
TGTGCCAGCAGCCAAGAACTAGGAAGCTCCTACGAGCAGTACTTC	CASSQELGSSYEQYF	TRBV4-2	TRBJ2-7	NA	once
TGTGCCAGCACCCTCTCTATGAGCGGGAGGGCCCACGAGCAGTACTTC	CASTLSMSGRAHEQYF	TRBV28	TRBJ2-7	TRBD2	NA
TGTGCCAGCAGCTTGGAATTGACAGGGGGCCCTGGAAACACCATATATTTT	CASSLELTGGPGNTIYF	TRBV11-2	TRBJ1-3	TRBD1	NA
TGTGCCAGCAGTTTAGAGGGCCCGGGCGGGGTCGCCTACAATGAGCAGTTCTTC	CASSLEGPGGVAYNEQFF	TRBV28	TRBJ2-1	NA	NA
TGTGCCAGTATACCGGGACAGGGGATATTGACCGGGGAGCTGTTTTTT	CASIPGQGILTGELFF	TRBV19	TRBJ2-2	TRBD1	NA